The following is a T cell receptor (beta chain) sequence with its context. This clone was counted only a few times. Its specific antigen is unknown. Per-nucleotide qualities are absent, and no much larger clonotype sits a single base away. Counted from cysteine to phenylalanine, this CDR3 has 14 amino acids. CDR3 DNA is the only sequence kept; it has 42 bases, read in frame from the first base. Trimming removed 7 bases from V and 1 base from J; the gene matches leave 7 bases unexplained. CDR1 SGHRS and CDR2 YFSETQ are derived from the germline V gene. TCRbeta CDR3 regions were amplified from genomic DNA by means of the immunoSEQ Assay, a bias-controlled multiplex PCR. For the original study's pipeline: Within the assay, amplification of reference gene primers was used to estimate how many nucleated cells each sample contained. To quantify the absolute abundance of each unique TCRbeta CDR3 rearrangement, sequence reads were collapsed and filtered. For each sample, productive Simpson clonality was calculated by taking the square root of Simpson's diversity index across productive rearrangements. What TCRdb holds here is the immuneACCESS table cut down to in-frame rearrangements. Part of the clones is not present; checked against another copy, under half of the missing clones reflect an unresolved V gene, and the others are unexplained. V, J and clone size reflect that table, while D and trimming were determined from the DNA. This sample gives a few hundred thousand clones in total; 60% to 85% of them show up just once. Under 8.5% of the sample is held by the ten biggest clonotypes.

These data are taken from a study of blood T cell repertoires in COVID-19 (dated by TCRdb to between 2020 and 2021). With respect to the entire study: Collaborator samples came from the United States, Italy and Spain and covered acute and convalescent phases of COVID-19. Nearly every sample came with metadata listing a de-identified subject ID, COVID-19 status, age in years and sex. The repertoires were released in a freely available public database meant as a resource for research on the immune response to SARS-CoV-2. Samples came from the ongoing ImmuneRACE study (first 160 participants) plus 1,254 subjects from 6 global collaborators. HLA class I and class II types, where available, came from metadata supplied by the sample provider rather than from assay-based typing. Subjects who had been exposed to COVID-19, were actively infected with it, or had recovered from it provided the deeply sampled blood TCRbeta repertoires that made up the dataset. The prospective study material was composed of cDNA or gDNA derived from T cells, B-cell-depleted T cells, or PBMCs. General findings and caveats noted by the study authors: How much clinical and demographic metadata was included differed by source and by participant, and the metadata was provided uncurated.

Collaborating institutions collected whole blood in K2EDTA tubes following their own protocols. For TCRbeta analysis, collaborators shipped samples in one of three forms: frozen whole blood, isolated PBMCs, or DNA extracted from either of those sample types. This receptor was taken from a woman in her 70s with acute or convalescent COVID-19. In this chain, TRBV5-1 is recombined with TRBJ1-1; the junction holds 7 bases that match TRBD1. The sample comprised peripheral blood. The sequenced DNA: TGCGCCAGCGGAACAGGGGACCGGAACACTGAAGCTTTCTTT. It codes for CASGTGDRNTEAFF.